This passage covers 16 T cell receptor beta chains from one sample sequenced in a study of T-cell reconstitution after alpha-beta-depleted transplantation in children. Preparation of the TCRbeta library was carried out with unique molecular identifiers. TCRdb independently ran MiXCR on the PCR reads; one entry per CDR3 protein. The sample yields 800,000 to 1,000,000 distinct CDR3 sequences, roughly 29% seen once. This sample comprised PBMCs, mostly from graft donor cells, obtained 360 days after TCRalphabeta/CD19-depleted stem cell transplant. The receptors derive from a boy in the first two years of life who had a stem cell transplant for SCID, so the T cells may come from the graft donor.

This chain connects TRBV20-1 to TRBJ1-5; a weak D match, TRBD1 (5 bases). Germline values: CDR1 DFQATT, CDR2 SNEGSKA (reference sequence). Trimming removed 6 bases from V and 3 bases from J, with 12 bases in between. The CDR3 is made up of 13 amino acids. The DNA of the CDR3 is TGCAGTGCCCGGGACCCCACCAATCAGCCCCAGCATTTT. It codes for CSARDPTNQPQHF.

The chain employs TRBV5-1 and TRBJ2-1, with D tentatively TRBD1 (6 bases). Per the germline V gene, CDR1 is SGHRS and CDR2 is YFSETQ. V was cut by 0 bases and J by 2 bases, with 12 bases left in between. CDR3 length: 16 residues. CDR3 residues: CASSLVGDITYNEQFF. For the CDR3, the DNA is TGCGCCAGCAGCTTGGTGGGGGACATCACCTACAATGAGCAGTTCTTC.

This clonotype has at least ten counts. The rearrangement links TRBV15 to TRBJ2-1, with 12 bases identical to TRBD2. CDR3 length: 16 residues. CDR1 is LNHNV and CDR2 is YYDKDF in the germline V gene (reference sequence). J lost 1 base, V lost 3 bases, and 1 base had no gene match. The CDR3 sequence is CATSRTSGGSYNEQFF. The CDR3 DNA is TGTGCCACCAGCAGGACTAGCGGGGGATCCTACAATGAGCAGTTCTTC.

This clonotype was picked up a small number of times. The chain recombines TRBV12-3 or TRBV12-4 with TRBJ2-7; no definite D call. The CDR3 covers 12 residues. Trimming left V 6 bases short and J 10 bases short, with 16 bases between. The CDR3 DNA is TGTGCCAGCAGCTTACAGCGCTCGCTTCAGTACTTC. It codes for CASSLQRSLQYF.

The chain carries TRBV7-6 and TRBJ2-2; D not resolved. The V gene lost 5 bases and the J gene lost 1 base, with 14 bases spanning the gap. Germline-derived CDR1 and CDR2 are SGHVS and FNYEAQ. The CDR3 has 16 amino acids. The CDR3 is CASSPGVQRNTGELFF. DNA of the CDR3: TGTGCCAGCAGCCCTGGGGTACAGAGGAACACCGGGGAGCTGTTTTTT.

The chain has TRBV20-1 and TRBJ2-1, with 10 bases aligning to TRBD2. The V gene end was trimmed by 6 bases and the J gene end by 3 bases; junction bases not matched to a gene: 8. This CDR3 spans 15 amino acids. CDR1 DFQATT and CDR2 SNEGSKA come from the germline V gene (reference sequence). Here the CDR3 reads CSAPSRLAGYNEQFF. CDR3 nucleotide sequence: TGCAGTGCCCCAAGTCGACTAGCGGGCTACAATGAGCAGTTCTTC.

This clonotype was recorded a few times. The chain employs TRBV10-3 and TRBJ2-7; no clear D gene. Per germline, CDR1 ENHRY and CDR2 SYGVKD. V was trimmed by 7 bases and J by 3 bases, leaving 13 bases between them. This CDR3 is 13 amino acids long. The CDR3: CAIMADFGYEQYF. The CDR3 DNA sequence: TGTGCCATCATGGCTGATTTCGGCTACGAGCAGTACTTC.

CDR3 sequence: CATSTRTSGDTQYF. The CDR3 coding sequence is TGTGCCACCAGCACCAGGACTAGCGGTGATACGCAGTATTTT. The chain uses TRBV15 and TRBJ2-3; the match to TRBD2 covers 10 bases. The CDR3 length is 14 residues. The germline CDR1 and CDR2 sequences are LNHNV and YYDKDF (reference sequence). Trimming cost V 4 bases and J 6 bases; bases outside gene matches: 4.

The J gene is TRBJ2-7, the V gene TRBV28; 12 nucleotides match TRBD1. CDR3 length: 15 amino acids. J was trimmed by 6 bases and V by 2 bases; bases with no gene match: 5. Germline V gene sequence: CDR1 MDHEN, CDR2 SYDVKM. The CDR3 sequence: CASSLGTGGRSEQYF. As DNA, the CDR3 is TGTGCCAGCAGTTTAGGGACAGGGGGCAGGTCCGAGCAGTACTTC.

The CDR3 spells CASSLKGYLGQGANEKLFF. The CDR3 DNA sequence: TGTGCCAGCAGCTTAAAAGGCTACTTAGGACAGGGGGCGAACGAAAAACTGTTTTTT. V and J are TRBV5-4 and TRBJ1-4; TRBD1 agrees at 11 bases. The CDR3 runs 19 residues. Germline CDR1 and CDR2: SGHNT and YYREEE (reference sequence). The V gene end was trimmed by 2 bases and the J gene end by 8 bases; junction bases not matched to a gene: 17.

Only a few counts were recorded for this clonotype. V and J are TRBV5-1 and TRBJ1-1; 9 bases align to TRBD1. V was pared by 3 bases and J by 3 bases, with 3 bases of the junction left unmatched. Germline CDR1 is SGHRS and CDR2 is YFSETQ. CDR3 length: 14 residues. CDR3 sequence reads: CASSSWDRDTEAFF. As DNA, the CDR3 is TGCGCCAGCAGCTCCTGGGACAGGGACACTGAAGCTTTCTTT.

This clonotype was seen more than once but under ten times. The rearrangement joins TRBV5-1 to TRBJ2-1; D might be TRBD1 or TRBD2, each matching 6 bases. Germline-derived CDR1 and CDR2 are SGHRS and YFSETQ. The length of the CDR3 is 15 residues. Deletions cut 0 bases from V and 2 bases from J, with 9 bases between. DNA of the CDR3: TGCGCCAGCAGCTTGGAGGGGGGCGCCTACAATGAGCAGTTCTTC. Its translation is CASSLEGGAYNEQFF.

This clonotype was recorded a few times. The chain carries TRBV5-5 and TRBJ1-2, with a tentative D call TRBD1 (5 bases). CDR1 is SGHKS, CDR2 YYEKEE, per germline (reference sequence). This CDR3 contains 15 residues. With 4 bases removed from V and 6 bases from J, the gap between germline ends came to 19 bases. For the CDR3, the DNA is TGTGCCAGCAGCGCGCTGGGCAGGGAGATCGATGGCTACACCTTC. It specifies CASSALGREIDGYTF.

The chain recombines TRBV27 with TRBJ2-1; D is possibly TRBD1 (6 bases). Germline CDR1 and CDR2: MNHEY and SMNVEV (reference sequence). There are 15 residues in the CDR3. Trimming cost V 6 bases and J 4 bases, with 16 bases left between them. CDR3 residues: CASSATGNSYNEQFF. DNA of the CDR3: TGTGCCAGCAGCGCAACAGGGAACTCTTACAATGAGCAGTTCTTC.

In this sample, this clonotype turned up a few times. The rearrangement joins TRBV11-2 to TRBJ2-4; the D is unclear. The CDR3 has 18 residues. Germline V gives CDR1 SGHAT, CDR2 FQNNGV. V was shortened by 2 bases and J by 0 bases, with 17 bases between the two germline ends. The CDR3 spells CASSLSVWGVGAKNIQYF. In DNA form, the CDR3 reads TGTGCCAGCAGCTTAAGTGTATGGGGTGTCGGAGCCAAAAACATTCAGTACTTC.

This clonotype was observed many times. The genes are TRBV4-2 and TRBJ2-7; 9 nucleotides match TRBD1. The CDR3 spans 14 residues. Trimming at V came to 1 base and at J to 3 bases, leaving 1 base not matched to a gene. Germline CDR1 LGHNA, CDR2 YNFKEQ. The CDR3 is CASSQGTGDYEQYF. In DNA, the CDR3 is TGTGCCAGCAGCCAAGGGACAGGGGACTACGAGCAGTACTTC.